This is a list of T cell receptor beta chains from one sample in a study of blood T cell repertoires in COVID-19. Sequenced by immunoSEQ multiplex PCR; TCRdb stores in-frame clones only, minus some. The sample holds about 250,000 clones; 86% are singletons and the top ten take more than 1.5%. What was sequenced was PBMCs or T cells enriched from blood (not recorded which). These receptors were collected from a man aged 40-49 years who had recovered from COVID-19. CDR3s include the opening cysteine and the closing phenylalanine or tryptophan. The D gene is left open where the match is weak. Where a row states a size, it is once, few, many or the class of an expanded clone; other rows omit it.

CDR3aa: CASSLGGVKHEQYF; CDR3nt: TGTGCCAGCAGCCTCGGGGGGGTTAAACACGAGCAGTACTTC; v_gene: TRBV6-5; d_gene: TRBD2; abundance: NA; j_gene: TRBJ2-7
CDR3aa: CASSLVLAGGFRGTQYF; CDR3nt: TGTGCCAGCAGCTTGGTACTAGCGGGGGGCTTTAGGGGTACGCAGTATTTT; v_gene: TRBV7-8; d_gene: TRBD2; abundance: NA; j_gene: TRBJ2-3
CDR3aa: CASSFKRISYNEQFF; CDR3nt: TGTGCCAGCAGCTTTAAGCGGATTTCCTACAATGAGCAGTTCTTC; v_gene: TRBV5-4; d_gene: NA; abundance: NA; j_gene: TRBJ2-1
CDR3aa: CASRDPRTGGTDTQYF; CDR3nt: TGTGCCAGCAGGGATCCTAGGACAGGGGGCACAGATACGCAGTATTTT; v_gene: TRBV6-4; d_gene: TRBD1; abundance: NA; j_gene: TRBJ2-3
CDR3aa: CASGLRGGDEKLFF; CDR3nt: TGCGCCAGCGGCCTTAGGGGAGGGGATGAAAAACTGTTTTTT; v_gene: TRBV5-1; d_gene: NA; abundance: NA; j_gene: TRBJ1-4
CDR3aa: CATSRSGGSGWNYGYTF; CDR3nt: TGTGCCACCAGCAGATCAGGGGGATCGGGGTGGAACTATGGCTACACCTTC; v_gene: TRBV15; d_gene: TRBD1; abundance: NA; j_gene: TRBJ1-2
CDR3aa: CASKTRDTEAFF; CDR3nt: TGTGCCAGCAAAACCCGGGACACTGAAGCTTTCTTT; v_gene: TRBV28; d_gene: NA; abundance: NA; j_gene: TRBJ1-1
CDR3aa: CASSPQSGTVNTGELFF; CDR3nt: TGTGCCAGCAGCCCCCAATCCGGGACAGTGAACACCGGGGAGCTGTTTTTT; v_gene: TRBV9; d_gene: TRBD1; abundance: NA; j_gene: TRBJ2-2
CDR3aa: CASSEGTVYNEQFF; CDR3nt: TGTGCCAGCAGCGAGGGGACAGTTTACAATGAGCAGTTCTTC; v_gene: TRBV5-6; d_gene: TRBD1; abundance: NA; j_gene: TRBJ2-1
CDR3aa: CASSEAEGFDQPQHF; CDR3nt: TGTGCCAGCAGTGAAGCGGAGGGGTTCGATCAGCCCCAGCATTTT; v_gene: TRBV6-1; d_gene: NA; abundance: few; j_gene: TRBJ1-5
CDR3aa: CASSLADRSAGYTF; CDR3nt: TGTGCCAGCAGTTTAGCCGACAGATCGGCCGGCTACACCTTC; v_gene: TRBV28; d_gene: NA; abundance: NA; j_gene: TRBJ1-2
CDR3aa: CASSLLAGALLF; CDR3nt: TGTGCCAGCAGTTTACTTGCGGGGGCTCTCCTCTTC; v_gene: TRBV12-3/TRBV12-4; d_gene: NA; abundance: NA; j_gene: TRBJ2-1
CDR3aa: CSVDSPTGVSYEQYF; CDR3nt: TGCAGCGTGGACTCACCGACAGGTGTCTCCTACGAGCAGTACTTC; v_gene: TRBV29-1; d_gene: NA; abundance: NA; j_gene: TRBJ2-7
CDR3aa: CASSPLEPADYYGYTF; CDR3nt: TGTGCCAGCAGCCCGTTAGAGCCGGCGGACTACTATGGCTACACCTTC; v_gene: TRBV5-5; d_gene: NA; abundance: NA; j_gene: TRBJ1-2
CDR3aa: CASSVHRGSSNEQFF; CDR3nt: TGTGCCAGTAGTGTTCACCGCGGGAGTTCAAATGAGCAGTTCTTC; v_gene: TRBV19; d_gene: TRBD2; abundance: NA; j_gene: TRBJ2-1
CDR3aa: CSASIGGSRNEQFF; CDR3nt: TGCAGTGCTAGTATCGGCGGGAGCAGGAATGAGCAGTTCTTC; v_gene: TRBV20-1; d_gene: TRBD2; abundance: NA; j_gene: TRBJ2-1
CDR3aa: CASSQDQGNTIYF; CDR3nt: TGCGCCAGCAGCCAAGATCAGGGGAACACCATATATTTT; v_gene: TRBV4-1; d_gene: NA; abundance: NA; j_gene: TRBJ1-3
CDR3aa: CASSYYQGWGTGELFF; CDR3nt: TGTGCCAGCAGTTATTACCAGGGGTGGGGCACCGGGGAGCTGTTTTTT; v_gene: TRBV11-2; d_gene: NA; abundance: NA; j_gene: TRBJ2-2
CDR3aa: CASSFWTGEAGANVLTF; CDR3nt: TGTGCCAGCAGCTTTTGGACAGGGGAGGCTGGGGCCAACGTCCTGACTTTC; v_gene: TRBV5-4; d_gene: TRBD1; abundance: once; j_gene: TRBJ2-6
CDR3aa: CASSQDAYPGRETQYF; CDR3nt: TGCGCCAGCAGCCAAGATGCCTACCCAGGGAGGGAGACCCAGTACTTC; v_gene: TRBV4-3; d_gene: NA; abundance: NA; j_gene: TRBJ2-5
CDR3aa: CASSYLRTNYGYTF; CDR3nt: TGTGCCAGCAGTTACCTGAGAACTAACTATGGCTACACCTTC; v_gene: TRBV6-2/TRBV6-3; d_gene: NA; abundance: NA; j_gene: TRBJ1-2
CDR3aa: CASSPNPGQAGELFF; CDR3nt: TGTGCCAGCAGCCCAAATCCGGGTCAAGCCGGGGAGCTGTTTTTT; v_gene: TRBV14; d_gene: NA; abundance: NA; j_gene: TRBJ2-2
CDR3aa: CASSTTVSGTEAFF; CDR3nt: TGTGCCAGCAGTACGACAGTGTCCGGGACTGAAGCTTTCTTT; v_gene: TRBV27; d_gene: NA; abundance: NA; j_gene: TRBJ1-1
CDR3aa: CASSYGQGFSYEQYF; CDR3nt: TGTGCCAGCAGCTACGGACAGGGTTTCTCCTACGAGCAGTACTTC; v_gene: TRBV11-2; d_gene: TRBD1; abundance: NA; j_gene: TRBJ2-7
CDR3aa: CASSVQGGAEAFF; CDR3nt: TGTGCCAGCAGCGTTCAGGGGGGTGCTGAAGCTTTCTTT; v_gene: TRBV9; d_gene: TRBD1; abundance: NA; j_gene: TRBJ1-1
CDR3aa: CASSSGGAGSPLHF; CDR3nt: TGTGCCAGCAGTTCTGGGGGGGCGGGGTCACCCCTCCACTTT; v_gene: TRBV27; d_gene: NA; abundance: NA; j_gene: TRBJ1-6
CDR3aa: CASSDGQGANEKLFF; CDR3nt: TGTGCCAGCAGCGACGGACAGGGAGCTAATGAAAAACTGTTTTTT; v_gene: TRBV5-4; d_gene: TRBD1; abundance: NA; j_gene: TRBJ1-4
CDR3aa: CASSSSTRAGVLYEQYF; CDR3nt: TGTGCCAGCAGTTCCTCGACGCGGGCGGGGGTCCTCTACGAGCAGTACTTC; v_gene: TRBV7-2; d_gene: TRBD2; abundance: NA; j_gene: TRBJ2-7
CDR3aa: CASSTARRDRGYSNQPQHF; CDR3nt: TGTGCCAGCAGTACCGCCCGCCGGGACAGGGGTTATAGCAATCAGCCCCAGCATTTT; v_gene: TRBV6-2/TRBV6-3; d_gene: TRBD1; abundance: NA; j_gene: TRBJ1-5
CDR3aa: CASRDTRDRLFSRGYTF; CDR3nt: TGCGCCAGCAGGGATACCCGGGACAGGCTGTTTTCGCGTGGCTACACCTTC; v_gene: TRBV4-1; d_gene: TRBD1; abundance: NA; j_gene: TRBJ1-2
CDR3aa: CASSLTGTANEKLFF; CDR3nt: TGTGCCAGCAGCTTAACCGGGACAGCAAATGAAAAACTGTTTTTT; v_gene: TRBV7-3; d_gene: TRBD1; abundance: NA; j_gene: TRBJ1-4
CDR3aa: CATRASPSTDTQYF; CDR3nt: TGTGCCACAAGGGCTAGCCCTAGCACAGATACGCAGTATTTT; v_gene: TRBV2; d_gene: NA; abundance: NA; j_gene: TRBJ2-3
CDR3aa: CASSQDRGGLAFF; CDR3nt: TGCGCCAGCAGCCAAGATAGAGGGGGCCTAGCTTTCTTT; v_gene: TRBV4-3; d_gene: TRBD1; abundance: NA; j_gene: TRBJ1-1
CDR3aa: CATSSGGDADTQYF; CDR3nt: TGTGCCACCAGCAGTGGGGGGGACGCAGATACGCAGTATTTT; v_gene: TRBV15; d_gene: TRBD2; abundance: NA; j_gene: TRBJ2-3
CDR3aa: CASSLTGGSSQPQHF; CDR3nt: TGCGCCAGCAGTTTGACAGGGGGTTCCTCTCAGCCCCAGCATTTT; v_gene: TRBV5-1; d_gene: TRBD1; abundance: NA; j_gene: TRBJ1-5
CDR3aa: CASSSRGDTGELFF; CDR3nt: TGCGCCAGCAGCTCCAGGGGCGACACCGGGGAGCTGTTTTTT; v_gene: TRBV5-1; d_gene: NA; abundance: NA; j_gene: TRBJ2-2
CDR3aa: CASTWDRAYEQYF; CDR3nt: TGTGCCAGCACCTGGGACAGGGCCTACGAGCAGTACTTC; v_gene: TRBV2; d_gene: TRBD1; abundance: NA; j_gene: TRBJ2-7
CDR3aa: CASSPRRGQGYEQYF; CDR3nt: TGTGCCAGCAGCCCCAGGAGGGGACAGGGGTACGAGCAGTACTTC; v_gene: TRBV5-8; d_gene: TRBD1; abundance: NA; j_gene: TRBJ2-7
CDR3aa: CASSVGESQETQYF; CDR3nt: TGTGCCAGCAGCGTAGGAGAGTCCCAAGAGACCCAGTACTTC; v_gene: TRBV9; d_gene: NA; abundance: NA; j_gene: TRBJ2-5
CDR3aa: CASSYHSRTANYGYTF; CDR3nt: TGTGCCAGCAGTTACCACAGCAGGACAGCTAACTATGGCTACACCTTC; v_gene: TRBV6-5; d_gene: NA; abundance: NA; j_gene: TRBJ1-2
CDR3aa: CASSYAGHSNYGYTF; CDR3nt: TGTGCCAGCAGCTACGCGGGGCACAGTAACTATGGCTACACCTTC; v_gene: TRBV7-2; d_gene: NA; abundance: NA; j_gene: TRBJ1-2
CDR3aa: CASLEADPNTDTQYF; CDR3nt: TGTGCCAGTTTGGAGGCAGACCCTAACACAGATACGCAGTATTTT; v_gene: TRBV6-5; d_gene: NA; abundance: NA; j_gene: TRBJ2-3
CDR3aa: CASSITGQGRDYGYTF; CDR3nt: TGTGCCAGTAGTATAACAGGACAAGGACGCGACTATGGCTACACCTTC; v_gene: TRBV19; d_gene: NA; abundance: NA; j_gene: TRBJ1-2
CDR3aa: CATGTDTQYF; CDR3nt: TGTGCCACTGGCACAGATACGCAGTATTTT; v_gene: TRBV5-8; d_gene: NA; abundance: NA; j_gene: TRBJ2-3
CDR3aa: CASSPRNGDLSGNTIYF; CDR3nt: TGTGCCAGTAGTCCCAGGAACGGTGATCTCTCTGGAAACACCATATATTTT; v_gene: TRBV19; d_gene: NA; abundance: NA; j_gene: TRBJ1-3
CDR3aa: CASSEVSGFSYEQYF; CDR3nt: TGTGCCAGCAGTGAGGTTAGCGGCTTCTCCTACGAGCAGTACTTC; v_gene: TRBV2; d_gene: NA; abundance: NA; j_gene: TRBJ2-7
CDR3aa: CASSPGTSGGAYHEQYF; CDR3nt: TGTGCCAGCAGCCCAGGGACTAGCGGGGGGGCCTACCACGAGCAGTACTTC; v_gene: TRBV3-1/TRBV3-2; d_gene: TRBD2; abundance: NA; j_gene: TRBJ2-7
CDR3aa: CASSGLAATETQYF; CDR3nt: TGTGCCAGTAGTGGACTAGCGGCCACCGAGACCCAGTACTTC; v_gene: TRBV19; d_gene: TRBD2; abundance: once; j_gene: TRBJ2-5
CDR3aa: CASSSVAEAFF; CDR3nt: TGTGCCAGCAGCTCGGTTGCCGAAGCTTTCTTT; v_gene: TRBV5-5; d_gene: NA; abundance: NA; j_gene: TRBJ1-1
CDR3aa: CASLNSGSSYNSPLHF; CDR3nt: TGTGCCAGTCTCAACAGCGGGAGCTCCTATAATTCACCCCTCCACTTT; v_gene: TRBV19; d_gene: NA; abundance: NA; j_gene: TRBJ1-6
CDR3aa: CASSQDGRVGETQYF; CDR3nt: TGCGCCAGCAGCCAAGATGGGAGGGTTGGGGAGACCCAGTACTTC; v_gene: TRBV4-3; d_gene: TRBD2; abundance: few; j_gene: TRBJ2-5
CDR3aa: CASRDPGHQYGQYF; CDR3nt: TGTGCCAGCAGAGATCCGGGACACCAATACGGGCAGTACTTC; v_gene: TRBV7-8; d_gene: NA; abundance: NA; j_gene: TRBJ2-7
CDR3aa: CATSDRQGLQETQYF; CDR3nt: TGTGCCACCAGTGACAGACAGGGGCTACAAGAGACCCAGTACTTC; v_gene: TRBV24-1; d_gene: TRBD1; abundance: NA; j_gene: TRBJ2-5
CDR3aa: CASSHRGYEQYF; CDR3nt: TGTGCCAGCAGTCACAGGGGGTACGAGCAGTACTTC; v_gene: TRBV28; d_gene: TRBD1; abundance: NA; j_gene: TRBJ2-7
CDR3aa: CASSLGQGLNQETQYF; CDR3nt: TGCGCCAGCAGCCTAGGACAGGGGCTAAACCAAGAGACCCAGTACTTC; v_gene: TRBV5-1; d_gene: TRBD1; abundance: NA; j_gene: TRBJ2-5
CDR3aa: CASSYRTGGTGELFF; CDR3nt: TGTGCCAGCAGTTATAGGACAGGGGGCACCGGGGAGCTGTTTTTT; v_gene: TRBV6-5; d_gene: TRBD1; abundance: NA; j_gene: TRBJ2-2
CDR3aa: CASSLILAGVEKLFF; CDR3nt: TGTGCCAGCAGCTTAATTCTAGCCGGGGTTGAAAAACTGTTTTTT; v_gene: TRBV7-9; d_gene: NA; abundance: NA; j_gene: TRBJ1-4
CDR3aa: CASRLPPSRGPYEQYF; CDR3nt: TGTGCAAGTCGCTTACCTCCCTCCAGGGGTCCCTACGAGCAGTACTTC; v_gene: TRBV12-2; d_gene: NA; abundance: NA; j_gene: TRBJ2-7
CDR3aa: CASSVLPGLSNQPQHF; CDR3nt: TGTGCCAGCAGTGTACTCCCAGGGCTTAGCAATCAGCCCCAGCATTTT; v_gene: TRBV6-1; d_gene: NA; abundance: NA; j_gene: TRBJ1-5